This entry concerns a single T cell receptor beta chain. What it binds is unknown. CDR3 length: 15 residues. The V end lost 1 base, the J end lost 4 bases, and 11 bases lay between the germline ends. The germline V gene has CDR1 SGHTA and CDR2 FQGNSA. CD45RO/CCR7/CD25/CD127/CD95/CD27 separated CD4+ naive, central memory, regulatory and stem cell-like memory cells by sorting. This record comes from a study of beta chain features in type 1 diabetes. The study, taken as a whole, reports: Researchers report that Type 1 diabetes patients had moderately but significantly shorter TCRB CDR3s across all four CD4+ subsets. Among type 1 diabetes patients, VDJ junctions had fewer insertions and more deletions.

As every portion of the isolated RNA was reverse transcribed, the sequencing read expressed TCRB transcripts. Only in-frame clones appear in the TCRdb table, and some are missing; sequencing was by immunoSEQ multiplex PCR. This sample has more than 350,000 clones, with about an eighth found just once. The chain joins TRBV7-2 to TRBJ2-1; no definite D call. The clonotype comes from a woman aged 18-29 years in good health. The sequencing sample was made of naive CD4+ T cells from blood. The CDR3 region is CASSLESARYNEQFF. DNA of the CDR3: TGTGCCAGCAGCTTAGAGTCAGCTAGATACAATGAGCAGTTCTTC.